Listed below are T cell receptor beta chains from one sample, sequenced in a study of identical twins. Using its own MiXCR run on the 5' RACE reads, TCRdb lists one record per CDR3 protein. The sample holds some 1,600,000 distinct CDR3 sequences, about 31% seen once. The specimen sequenced was cord blood. The source is a newborn girl in good health. Each CDR3 is given with its conserved first and last residue. The D gene is left open where the match is weak. A row's size may be missing; if present it is once, few, many or a size class.

DNA | CDR3 | V | size | D | J
TGCAGCCTCCACAGGGACAGAGAGACCCAGTACTTC | CSLHRDRETQYF | TRBV20-1 | - | TRBD1 | TRBJ2-5
TGCGCCAGCAGCCCCAGGATCTCGGCAACTAATGAAAAACTGTTTTTT | CASSPRISATNEKLFF | TRBV5-1 | - | - | TRBJ1-4
TGTGCCAGCAGCCATGTGGGGGAGGGCCGGAATGAGCAGTTCTTC | CASSHVGEGRNEQFF | TRBV3-1 | - | TRBD2 | TRBJ2-1
TGCGCCAGCAGCCCGAATTCAGGGCGGGCTAACTATGGCTACACCTTC | CASSPNSGRANYGYTF | TRBV4-1 | once | - | TRBJ1-2
TGTGCCAGCAGCCTTGAGAAGCCCAACAGGGGATATGGCTACACCTTC | CASSLEKPNRGYGYTF | TRBV4-2 | many | TRBD1 | TRBJ1-2
TGTGCCAGCAGCGAATTTCCCGTCACAGATACGCAGTATTTT | CASSEFPVTDTQYF | TRBV9 | - | - | TRBJ2-3
TGTGCCAGCAGCCCACGGGGGGGACCCTATAATTCACCCCTCCACTTT | CASSPRGGPYNSPLHF | TRBV6-6 | few | - | TRBJ1-6
TGTGCCAGCAGCTTATCCCGCGGTTCCAGAGAGAGAGGGACCCAGTACTTC | CASSLSRGSRERGTQYF | TRBV13 | many | - | TRBJ2-5
TGTGCCAGCAGTTACTCTTCGGGAGTAAACGAGCAGTACTTC | CASSYSSGVNEQYF | TRBV6-6 | - | - | TRBJ2-7
TGTGCCAGCAGGTCGACCGGGACAGGGCACCACGAGCAGTACTTC | CASRSTGTGHHEQYF | TRBV28 | few | TRBD1 | TRBJ2-7
TGTGCCAGCAGCTTAAGACAGGGGAACGACTATGACTACACCTTC | CASSLRQGNDYDYTF | TRBV11-1 | - | TRBD1 | TRBJ1-2
TGCGCCAGCAGCTTGGTCCAGGGCAGGACAGCCAATGAGCAGTTCTTC | CASSLVQGRTANEQFF | TRBV5-1 | - | - | TRBJ2-1
TGTGCCAGCAGTGCGATGGGTCTCGGTAGATATCGCCGTGGAAAACTGTTTTTT | CASSAMGLGRYRRGKLFF | TRBV12-3/TRBV12-4 | few | - | TRBJ1-4
TGTGCCAGCAGCCAAGATTTCAGGGGCCGGGCCTATGGCTACACCTTC | CASSQDFRGRAYGYTF | TRBV3-1 | few | - | TRBJ1-2
TGTGCCAGCAGTGAAAGGGCTAGCGGAGGGTACAATGAGCAGTACTTC | CASSERASGGYNEQYF | TRBV2 | - | TRBD2 | TRBJ2-7
TGTGCCAGCAGCGTGTCCGATCTGGGCCCTAATTCACCCCTCCACTTT | CASSVSDLGPNSPLHF | TRBV9 | - | - | TRBJ1-6
TGTGCCAGCTCACCCCGGGGTTTCGAGAAGCAGTTCTTC | CASSPRGFEKQFF | TRBV18 | - | - | TRBJ2-1
TGTGCCAGCAACCAGGGGGGGTCTACTTTTGAGCAGTACTTC | CASNQGGSTFEQYF | TRBV12-3/TRBV12-4 | few | - | TRBJ2-7
TGTGCCAGCAGCTTAGGACCAGATACGCAGCATTTT | CASSLGPDTQHF | TRBV7-9 | - | - | TRBJ1-5
TGTGCCAGCAGCTTAGCTAGGGGATCCTACGAGCAGTTCTTC | CASSLARGSYEQFF | TRBV11-2 | - | - | TRBJ2-1
TGTGCCAGCAGCCCCCACTTAGGGGTTAGACTGAGCACAGATACGCAGTATTTT | CASSPHLGVRLSTDTQYF | TRBV7-2 | - | - | TRBJ2-3
TGTGCCAGCAGCCCCACTAGCGGGGTAGGAGAGACCCAGTACTTC | CASSPTSGVGETQYF | TRBV3-1 | few | TRBD2 | TRBJ2-5
TGTGCCAGCAGTTACTCAGACTCTCTAGATACGCAGTATTTT | CASSYSDSLDTQYF | TRBV6-2/TRBV6-3 | few | - | TRBJ2-3
TGCAGTGCAAGTGGATTGTGGGTGCAGTTCTTC | CSASGLWVQFF | TRBV20-1 | few | - | TRBJ2-1
TGTGCCAGCAGTCCGGGACATGTCAGTGGCTACACCTTC | CASSPGHVSGYTF | TRBV27 | few | - | TRBJ1-2
TGCAGTGCTAGATCCCGGGACTTAATCAGCTCCTATAATTCACCCCTCCACTTT | CSARSRDLISSYNSPLHF | TRBV20-1 | - | - | TRBJ1-6
TGTGCCAGCAGTGTGACTAGCGGGAGATTTTACGAGCAGTACTTC | CASSVTSGRFYEQYF | TRBV25-1 | - | TRBD2 | TRBJ2-7
TGTGCCAGTAGCCCATCCGGGACGCTTAACTATGGCTACACCTTC | CASSPSGTLNYGYTF | TRBV19 | - | - | TRBJ1-2
TGTGCCAGCAGTTTGCTGGGCATGGCTTCACCCCTCCACTTT | CASSLLGMASPLHF | TRBV27 | few | - | TRBJ1-6
TGCAGTGCCCCGCCGAGCTCCTACAATGAGCAGTACTTC | CSAPPSSYNEQYF | TRBV20-1 | once | - | TRBJ2-7
TGTGCCAGCAGCTTAAAGGGGGGCTCGCGGGGTGAAGGCTACACCTTC | CASSLKGGSRGEGYTF | TRBV7-9 | - | - | TRBJ1-2
TGCGCCAGCAGCTTAGAGCCGGCGACAGGGGGAGATACGCAGTATTTT | CASSLEPATGGDTQYF | TRBV5-1 | - | TRBD1 | TRBJ2-3
TGTGCCAGCAGCGTAGGACCCCCGCAAGAGACCCAGTACTTC | CASSVGPPQETQYF | TRBV9 | - | - | TRBJ2-5
TGCGCCAGCAGCTTGGCCTCAGTGTCTGAGCAGTTCTTC | CASSLASVSEQFF | TRBV5-1 | - | - | TRBJ2-1
TGTGCCAGCAGTTTCCGGCAGGGCGGAAAACTGTTTTTT | CASSFRQGGKLFF | TRBV27 | - | - | TRBJ1-4
TGTGCCAGCATCATGACCGGGACGTGGGCAGATACGCAGTATTTT | CASIMTGTWADTQYF | TRBV5-6 | - | - | TRBJ2-3
TGTGCCACCAGTGATCCGAGGGTATACAATGAGCAGTTCTTC | CATSDPRVYNEQFF | TRBV24-1 | - | - | TRBJ2-1
TGTGCCAGCAGCCCTCGAGTCGCTAGCGGGAGCCCGGGGTACGAGCAGTACTTC | CASSPRVASGSPGYEQYF | TRBV7-9 | few | TRBD2 | TRBJ2-7
TGTGCCATCAGTGGGGACACCCCTAGCGGGAGACTCTACAATGACCAGTTCTTC | CAISGDTPSGRLYNDQFF | TRBV10-3 | - | TRBD2 | TRBJ2-1
TGCAGCGTTGTCCGGACCGGGGAGCTGTTTTTT | CSVVRTGELFF | TRBV29-1 | - | - | TRBJ2-2
TGTGCCAGCAGCTTAGCGACAGGGACCGGGGCCAACGTCCTGACTTTC | CASSLATGTGANVLTF | TRBV7-2 | few | TRBD1 | TRBJ2-6
TGTGCCACCAGTGATTTAGGGGGCAATCAGCCCCAGCATTTT | CATSDLGGNQPQHF | TRBV24-1 | many | - | TRBJ1-5
TGTGCCAGCAGACCATTAAAACAGGGGACCGAGCAGTACTTC | CASRPLKQGTEQYF | TRBV28 | few | TRBD1 | TRBJ2-7
TGCGCCAGCAGCCGTTATCGGGACAGGGGCCCAGATACGCAGTATTTT | CASSRYRDRGPDTQYF | TRBV4-1 | - | TRBD1 | TRBJ2-3
TGCAGTGCTAGAGTCCCTAGTTACGAGGCCCAGTACTTC | CSARVPSYEAQYF | TRBV20-1 | - | - | TRBJ2-5
TGCAGTGCCCCTACTAGCGGGGGTTCCTACAATGAGCAGTACTTC | CSAPTSGGSYNEQYF | TRBV20-1 | few | TRBD2 | TRBJ2-7
TGTGCCAGCAGCTCCAATTTGGCCAATTTGGCTAAAGGGGGGTATGGCTACACCTTC | CASSSNLANLAKGGYGYTF | TRBV5-5 | few | - | TRBJ1-2
TGCAGTGCTAGATCCGGGACTAGCGGTTTCTACGAGCAGTACTTC | CSARSGTSGFYEQYF | TRBV20-1 | many | TRBD2 | TRBJ2-7